This TCR beta chain was identified in a study of T cell responses to AZD1222 COVID-19 vaccine. General study findings and limits: CD4 TCRs linked to vaccination spanned spike, dominating at 160-218 and 743-854. Two AZD1222 doses significantly raised spike-specific TCR breadth and depth over controls. Seropositive status at baseline applied to only five or six AZD1222 recipients. In all cases, repertoires were sampled only after the peak T cell response.

This clone was seen only a few times. The antigen is not known. CDR3 length: 14 amino acids. With 5 bases removed from V and 1 base from J, the gap between germline ends came to 9 bases. Germline V lookup: CDR1 LNHDA, CDR2 SQIVND (reference sequence). TCRdb keeps only in-frame clones here, not all; method: immunoSEQ multiplex PCR. Among fewer than 150,000 clones listed, just over 90% were seen once. The sample consisted of peripheral blood, taken 28 days after the second AZD1222 dose. The V call is TRBV19, the J call TRBJ2-4, with D tentatively TRBD1 (6 bases). This clonotype was sampled from an adult who received the AZD1222 COVID-19 vaccine. This CDR3 reads CASSLGAAKNIQYF. The CDR3 DNA sequence: TGTGCCAGTAGTTTGGGGGCGGCCAAAAACATTCAGTACTTC. Full variable domain (remainder filled in from reference TRBV19 and TRBJ2-4): DGGITQSPKYLFRKEGQNVTLSCEQNLNHDAMYWYRQDPGQGLRLIYYSQIVNDFQKGDIAEGYSVSREKKESFPLTVTSAQKNPTAFYLCASSLGAAKNIQYFGAGTRLSVL.